The clone carrying this T cell receptor (beta chain) was counted once. At one of its ends the junction is not consistent with the germline gene, which may arise from a read error. Patients got ipilimumab 1 mg/kg beginning 14 to 28 days post-transplant. Clones were sequenced by immunoSEQ multiplex PCR, and TCRdb holds only the in-frame ones, with some missing. Among 12,000 or so clones listed, approximately 70% were seen once. This sample stems from a study of ipilimumab plus nivolumab after autologous stem cell transplantation. On the study more broadly: Patients received a median of roughly 5 ipilimumab and about 8 nivolumab doses.

Germline V gene lookup returns CDR1 SGHTA and CDR2 FQGNSA. This CDR3 is built from 13 residues. This chain connects TRBV7-2 to TRBJ1-2, with D maybe TRBD1 (6 bases). This clonotype was sampled from a male donor with multiple myeloma. Sequences were derived from PBMCs, sampled in a trial of ipilimumab plus nivolumab as post-transplant consolidation. The CDR3 here is CASSQGQHYGYTF. The CDR3, as DNA: TGCGCCAGCAGCCAAGGACAGCACTATGGCTACACCTTC.